At least ten counts were recorded for the clone carrying this T cell receptor beta chain. Its antigen is not identified. These data belong to a study of CD8+CD57+ T cells in acquired aplastic anemia. In the study overall: DNA recovered from sorted CD4+ and CD8+ cells had a mean of approximately 3.5 ug.

The use of genomic DNA as template underpinned the TCR beta VDJ and CDR3 profiling. One entry per CDR3 protein, called by TCRdb with MiXCR from the reads. The data hold hundreds of thousands of distinct CDR3 sequences, with roughly 64% observed a single time. The V end was cut by 3 bases, the J end by 1 base, with 6 bases between. Germline V gene sequence: CDR1 MNHEY, CDR2 SVGEGT. The CDR3 sequence is 13 residues long. Study-wide points: No significant patient-versus-control difference appeared in CD8+ Simpson's diversity. Patients and controls shared roughly 30 CD8+ CDR3 sequences, which appeared highly expressed in patients and within their immunodominant clones.

Input material: sorted CD4+, CD8+, or CD8+CD57+ T cells (not recorded which) from PBMCs. The source of this sequence is a human donor in good health, serving as a control. The J gene is TRBJ1-2, the V gene TRBV6-2 or TRBV6-3; D is uncertain. The CDR3 here is CASSYTYNYGYTF. The DNA of the CDR3 is TGTGCCAGCAGTTATACATATAACTATGGCTACACCTTC.